Here is one T cell receptor beta chain with its context. TCRdb's table, derived via immunoSEQ multiplex PCR, lists solely in-frame clones and lacks some. The sample carries roughly 60,000 clones, 85% recorded once. This sample is drawn from a study of OX40 agonist ivuxolimab in advanced cancers. This CDR3 is 15 amino acids long. CDR1 and CDR2 from the germline V gene are MNHNS and SASEGT. The V end was cut by 0 bases, the J end by 5 bases, with 11 bases between. The TCR comes from an adult with an advanced solid tumor such as melanoma, head and neck, liver or kidney cancer. This chain connects TRBV6-1 to TRBJ1-5, with a possible D match to TRBD1 (6 bases). Source: CD4+ or CD8+ T cells sorted from blood, taken in a trial of the OX40 agonist ivuxolimab. The CDR3 loop reads CASSEAEGGHQPQHF. The DNA for the CDR3 is TGTGCCAGCAGTGAAGCAGAGGGGGGTCATCAGCCCCAGCATTTT.